This TCR beta chain was retrieved from a study of OX40 agonist ivuxolimab in advanced cancers. The study's findings and limits: Fewer expanded clones were found on average in CD4+ than in CD8+ T cells. Among the lowest peripheral clonal expansion occurred in 0.1-3.0 mg/kg partial responders.

Remarks on this clone: Its antigen remains unknown.

CDR1 and CDR2 from the germline V gene are MNHEY and SVGAGI. The CDR3 totals 15 residues. The V gene lost 2 bases and the J gene lost 0 bases, with 7 bases spanning the gap. TCRdb's copy holds only in-frame clones and misses some; the assay was immunoSEQ multiplex PCR. The sample records under 75,000 clones, about 94% being singletons. The material was CD4+ or CD8+ T cells sorted from blood, obtained in a trial of the OX40 agonist ivuxolimab. V and J are TRBV6-5 and TRBJ1-4; D ambiguous. The clonotype comes from an adult with an advanced solid tumor such as melanoma, head and neck, liver or kidney cancer. The CDR3 protein is CASSYKEATNEKLFF. The CDR3 nucleotides are TGTGCCAGCAGTTACAAAGAAGCAACTAATGAAAAACTGTTTTTT.